These 28 T cell receptor beta chains were all obtained from the same sample, sequenced in a study of monozygotic twins with inflammatory bowel disease. TCRdb re-called the 5' RACE reads; one entry per CDR3 protein, DNA not given. Here the sample table reports nearly 450,000 distinct CDR3 sequences. Sequencing used blood. Source of these receptors: a human donor with ulcerative colitis or Crohn's disease, or a healthy co-twin of an affected twin (not recorded which).

The chain has TRBV20-1 and TRBJ1-1; TCRdb's assignment of TRBD1 cannot be checked, as there is no DNA. CDR1 is DFQATT, CDR2 SNEGSKA, per germline (reference sequence). This CDR3 is built from 13 residues. This CDR3 reads CSATIPGQLGAFF.

CDR3 sequence reads: CASRDQGPPLMEQYF. This rearrangement joins TRBV6-1 to TRBJ2-7; TCRdb names TRBD1, which stays unverified in the absence of DNA. The CDR3 contains 15 residues. Germline V gene lookup returns CDR1 MNHNS and CDR2 SASEGT.

This chain uses TRBV4-2 with TRBJ2-1; TCRdb's assignment of TRBD1 cannot be checked, as there is no DNA. The CDR3 is 17 amino acids. Germline lookup yields CDR1 LGHNA and CDR2 YNFKEQ. The CDR3 loop is CASSQDGKGGRDNEQFF.

The V gene is TRBV3-1, the J gene TRBJ1-2. Germline-derived CDR1 and CDR2 are LGHDT and YNNKEL (reference sequence). CDR3 length equals 15 residues. Here the CDR3 reads CASSQRGRANYGYTF.

V and J are TRBV6-1 and TRBJ2-3; TCRdb's D call, TRBD2, is unchecked because there is no DNA. In germline, CDR1 is MNHNS, CDR2 SASEGT. The CDR3 is 15 amino acids. The CDR3 spells CASRLSGPSTDTQYF.

This sequence joins TRBV6-1 and TRBJ2-5. The CDR3 extends over 14 amino acids. Germline V lookup: CDR1 MNHNS, CDR2 SASEGT. The CDR3 loop is CASSEMRYQETQYF.

The chain joins TRBV2 to TRBJ1-1; there is no DNA to check the TCRdb D call of TRBD1. CDR1 SNHLY and CDR2 FYNNEI come from the germline V gene. This CDR3 spans 14 amino acids. CDR3 residues: CASSGPGANTEAFF.

This chain connects TRBV30 to TRBJ2-7. This CDR3 region has 12 residues. CDR1 is GTSNPN, CDR2 SVGIG, per germline (reference sequence). CDR3 in amino acids: CAWSVTGNEQYF. Together with reference TRBV30 and TRBJ2-7, the CDR3 gives the full variable domain: SQTIHQWPATLVQPVGSPLSLECTVEGTSNPNLYWYRQAAGRGLQLLFYSVGIGQISSEVPQNLSASRPQDRQFILSSKKLLLSDSGFYLCAWSVTGNEQYFGPGTRLTVT.

The chain couples TRBV9 to TRBJ1-6. From germline, CDR1 is SGDLS and CDR2 YYNGEE. The CDR3 spans 14 residues. The CDR3 loop reads CASSVLGENSPLHF.

The chain recombines TRBV12-3 or TRBV12-4 with TRBJ2-3. CDR3 length: 15 amino acids. CDR3 protein: CASSLAGISTDTQYF.

J is TRBJ1-5 and V is TRBV28. CDR1 is MDHEN and CDR2 is SYDVKM in the germline V gene. The CDR3 covers 13 residues. The CDR3 is CASSLGGIKPQHF.

This chain links TRBV12-3 or TRBV12-4 with TRBJ2-5. The CDR3 runs 14 residues. The CDR3 loop reads CASSLTGSIETQYF.

The rearrangement links TRBV5-6 to TRBJ2-1; the TCRdb call, TRBD2, lacks DNA for checking. Germline V gives CDR1 SGHDT, CDR2 YYEEEE. CDR3 length: 19 amino acids. CDR3 in amino acids: CASSWVGLAGESLRNEQFF.

V gene TRBV27 combines with J gene TRBJ1-5. CDR3 size: 13 residues. CDR1 and CDR2 from the germline V gene are MNHEY and SMNVEV (reference sequence). The CDR3 region is CASSLQVGQPQHF.

The genes are TRBV25-1 and TRBJ1-1; lacking DNA, the TRBD1 call made by TCRdb goes unchecked. The CDR3 length is 13 residues. Germline V CDR1 and CDR2: MGHDK, SYGVNS. The CDR3 region is CASSETGATEAFF.

The V call is TRBV5-6, the J call TRBJ1-5; without DNA, the TCRdb call of TRBD1 cannot be checked. CDR3 size: 15 residues. In germline, CDR1 is SGHDT, CDR2 YYEEEE. The CDR3 here is CASSLGGAGDQPQHF. Looking up the rest from reference TRBV5-6 and TRBJ1-5 gives the full variable domain: DAGVTQSPTHLIKTRGQQVTLRCSPKSGHDTVSWYQQALGQGPQFIFQYYEEEERQRGNFPDRFSGHQFPNYSSELNVNALLLGDSALYLCASSLGGAGDQPQHFGDGTRLSIL.

The genes are TRBV6-1 and TRBJ2-4; TCRdb lists TRBD1, though no DNA is available to test this call. The CDR3 has 14 residues. Looked up from germline, CDR1 is MNHNS and CDR2 is SASEGT. CDR3 amino acids: CASSDGGAQNIQYF.

The chain recombines TRBV5-8 with TRBJ2-7; TCRdb calls TRBD1, which cannot be checked without DNA. The CDR3 covers 15 residues. Germline V CDR1 and CDR2: SGHTS, YDEGEE. The CDR3 sequence is CASSGGQLPYYEQYF. The full variable domain, in which reference TRBV5-8 and TRBJ2-7 provide the parts outside the CDR3, is EAGVTQSPTHLIKTRGQQATLRCSPISGHTSVYWYQQALGLGLQFLLWYDEGEERNRGNFPPRFSGRQFPNYSSELNVNALELEDSALYLCASSGGQLPYYEQYFGPGTRLTVT.

The chain uses TRBV3-1 and TRBJ1-1. In germline, CDR1 is LGHDT, CDR2 YNNKEL (reference sequence). This CDR3 is built from 12 residues. The CDR3 protein is CASSQETAEAFF. Combining the CDR3 with reference TRBV3-1 and TRBJ1-1 gives the whole variable domain DTAVSQTPKYLVTQMGNDKSIKCEQNLGHDTMYWYKQDSKKFLKIMFSYNNKELIINETVPNRFSPKSPDKAHLNLHINSLELGDSAVYFCASSQETAEAFFGQGTRLTVV.

The chain uses TRBV11-2 and TRBJ2-2; the D call of TRBD1 rests on TCRdb alone, since no DNA is present to check it. Per the germline V gene, CDR1 is SGHAT and CDR2 is FQNNGV. The CDR3 is made up of 18 amino acids. The CDR3 protein is CASSSLWGDRVFTGELFF.

The V gene is TRBV6-2 or TRBV6-3, the J gene TRBJ2-1; the TRBD2 assignment by TCRdb is unverifiable without DNA. The germline V gene encodes CDR1 MNHEY and CDR2 SVGEGT. The CDR3 has 14 amino acids. The CDR3: CASSRSGSFNEQFF.

The chain combines TRBV29-1 with TRBJ1-2. The CDR3 has 12 amino acids. Per the germline V gene, CDR1 is SQVTM and CDR2 is ANQGSEA. CDR3 protein: CSVRGGYYGNTF.

J is TRBJ1-1 and V is TRBV20-1; as DNA is missing, the TRBD1 call by TCRdb cannot be tested. Germline CDR1 DFQATT, CDR2 SNEGSKA (reference sequence). This CDR3 has 15 residues. CDR3 sequence: CSANEQGTMNTEAFF.

J is TRBJ2-7 and V is TRBV7-2; lacking DNA, the TRBD1 call made by TCRdb goes unchecked. The germline CDR1 and CDR2 sequences are SGHTA and FQGNSA. The CDR3 is 15 amino acids. The CDR3 loop is CASSWGDRNTYEQYF.

V gene TRBV6-5 combines with J gene TRBJ1-1; TCRdb proposes TRBD1, but this gene call is untestable without DNA. The CDR3 spans 17 residues. The germline gives CDR1 MNHEY, CDR2 SVGAGI. The CDR3 reads CASSYRTGGTMNTEAFF.

The chain is built from TRBV7-2 and TRBJ2-3; the TRBD1 assignment by TCRdb is unverifiable without DNA. The germline gives CDR1 SGHTA, CDR2 FQGNSA. The CDR3 length is 14 residues. The CDR3 protein is CASSRTSRGDTQYF.

The chain employs TRBV6-5 and TRBJ2-1; the TRBD1 assignment by TCRdb is unverifiable without DNA. CDR1 and CDR2 from the germline V gene are MNHEY and SVGAGI. This CDR3 comprises 15 residues. CDR3 residues: CASSSRQGGTYEQFF.

This chain links TRBV9 with TRBJ1-2; there is no DNA to check the TCRdb D call of TRBD1. This CDR3 is built from 14 residues. CDR1 SGDLS and CDR2 YYNGEE come from the germline V gene. CDR3 sequence reads: CASSVDRVWYGYTF.